These 19 T cell receptor beta chains originate from one sample sequenced in a study of blood T cell repertoires in COVID-19. Produced via immunoSEQ multiplex PCR; TCRdb's table is partial and in-frame only. The data contain some 200,000 clones, roughly 82% of them seen just once; the ten biggest clones take up over 10%. Sequences were obtained from peripheral blood. These receptor sequences come from a human donor in a cohort sampled during active COVID-19.

The gene calls are TRBV4-2 and TRBJ1-6; 7 bases line up with TRBD1. The CDR3 extends over 17 amino acids. The germline gives CDR1 LGHNA, CDR2 YNFKEQ. V lost 1 base to trimming and J lost 4 bases; unmatched junction nucleotides: 7. The DNA for the CDR3 is TGTGCCAGCAGCCAAGGCGACAGGGAAAAGTATAATTCACCCCTCCACTTT. Its protein is CASSQGDREKYNSPLHF.

This chain uses TRBV7-6 with TRBJ2-1; TRBD2 agrees at 11 bases. In germline, CDR1 is SGHVS, CDR2 FNYEAQ. Trimming at V came to 2 bases and at J to 6 bases, leaving 3 bases not matched to a gene. CDR3 size: 15 residues. The CDR3 loop is CASSLRLAGSNEQFF. Here the CDR3 DNA reads TGTGCCAGCAGCTTAAGACTAGCGGGGAGCAATGAGCAGTTCTTC. The full variable domain, its missing parts supplied by reference TRBV7-6 and TRBJ2-1, is GAGVSQSPRYKVTKRGQDVALRCDPISGHVSLYWYRQALGQGPEFLTYFNYEAQQDKSGLPNDRFSAERPEGSISTLTIQRTEQRDSAMYRCASSLRLAGSNEQFFGPGTRLTVL.

The V gene is TRBV2, the J gene TRBJ2-1; D is undetermined. Germline V CDR1 and CDR2: SNHLY, FYNNEI. The CDR3 runs 16 residues. The ends were cut back, 0 bases at V and 0 bases at J, with 9 bases in the middle. The CDR3 here is CASSEAPRPSYNEQFF. In DNA form, the CDR3 reads TGTGCCAGCAGTGAAGCGCCGAGGCCCTCCTACAATGAGCAGTTCTTC.

This rearrangement joins TRBV27 to TRBJ2-2; TRBD2 agrees at 12 bases. CDR3 size: 17 residues. V shed 5 bases and J 5 bases; nucleotides not matched to a gene: 9. CDR1 and CDR2 from the germline V gene are MNHEY and SMNVEV (reference sequence). CDR3 protein: CASSPPGTSGLTGELFF. CDR3 sequence (DNA): TGTGCCAGCAGTCCGCCCGGGACTAGCGGGCTAACCGGGGAGCTGTTTTTT.

This rearrangement joins TRBV7-2 to TRBJ2-3; TRBD2 matches at 11 bases. The CDR3 is made up of 16 amino acids. Germline trimming cut 4 bases from V and 4 bases from J; bases unmatched to any gene: 7. Germline lookup yields CDR1 SGHTA and CDR2 FQGNSA. CDR3 in amino acids: CASSYIAGGPSDTQYF. The CDR3 DNA is TGTGCCAGCAGCTATATAGCGGGAGGGCCCTCAGATACGCAGTATTTT.

The chain joins TRBV6-5 to TRBJ1-3; 7 bases fit TRBD1. The CDR3 has 14 amino acids. Trimming at V came to 7 bases and at J to 3 bases, leaving 6 bases not matched to a gene. Germline values: CDR1 MNHEY, CDR2 SVGAGI. The CDR3 spells CASTLTGDGNTIYF. CDR3 DNA: TGTGCCAGCACCCTAACAGGGGATGGAAACACCATATATTTT.

In this sample, this clone turned up once. The J gene is TRBJ2-7, the V gene TRBV5-1, with D hard to call. V lost 5 bases, J lost 2 bases, and 14 bases lay in between. Germline CDR1 and CDR2: SGHRS and YFSETQ. CDR3 length: 14 amino acids. The DNA for the CDR3 is TGCGCCAGCAGGTGGCTGAAATCCCCCTACGAGCAGTACTTC. Protein product: CASRWLKSPYEQYF. The full variable domain, in which reference TRBV5-1 and TRBJ2-7 provide the parts outside the CDR3, is KAGVTQTPRYLIKTRGQQVTLSCSPISGHRSVSWYQQTPGQGLQFLFEYFSETQRNKGNFPGRFSGRQFSNSRSEMNVSTLELGDSALYLCASRWLKSPYEQYFGPGTRLTVT.

The rearrangement links TRBV18 to TRBJ1-1; 7 bases fit TRBD1. The CDR3 has 15 residues. The germline gives CDR1 KGHSH, CDR2 LQKENI. Trimming at V came to 0 bases and at J to 7 bases, leaving 8 bases not matched to a gene. CDR3 residues: CASSPPSGTAYEAFF. The CDR3 bases are TGTGCCAGCTCACCACCCTCCGGGACAGCTTATGAAGCTTTCTTT.

Here the CDR3 reads CASSPGDSFSYEQYF. The CDR3 nucleotides read TGTGCCAGCAGCCCCGGGGACAGCTTCTCCTACGAGCAGTACTTC. This chain uses TRBV5-5 with TRBJ2-7; TRBD1 agrees at 7 bases. Per germline, CDR1 SGHKS and CDR2 YYEKEE (reference sequence). The V segment lost 4 bases and the J segment 0 bases; nucleotides outside the gene matches: 7. The CDR3 runs 15 residues. Supplemented by reference TRBV5-5 and TRBJ2-7, the full variable domain reads DAGVTQSPTHLIKTRGQQVTLRCSPISGHKSVSWYQQVLGQGPQFIFQYYEKEERGRGNFPDRFSARQFPNYSSELNVNALLLGDSALYLCASSPGDSFSYEQYFGPGTRLTVT.

V usage is TRBV12-5 and J usage is TRBJ2-5, with 7 positions matching TRBD1. V lost 4 bases, J lost 3 bases, and 5 bases stayed unmatched. The germline V gene encodes CDR1 LGHNT and CDR2 FRNRAP. The CDR3 is 14 residues long. The CDR3: CASGSGQAEETQYF. CDR3 nucleotides: TGTGCTAGTGGTTCAGGACAGGCGGAAGAGACCCAGTACTTC.

The chain combines TRBV7-8 with TRBJ1-2, with TRBD1 matching over 9 bases. J was trimmed by 0 bases and V by 1 base; bases with no gene match: 0. Per germline, CDR1 SGHVS and CDR2 FQNEAQ. The CDR3 covers 15 residues. Here the CDR3 DNA reads TGTGCCAGCAGCTTAGACAGGGGGCCTAACTATGGCTACACCTTC. Translated, it gives CASSLDRGPNYGYTF.

This chain uses TRBV7-8 with TRBJ2-3; 12 positions agree with TRBD2. The CDR3 is 16 amino acids. J lost 8 bases, V lost 1 base, and 7 bases had no gene match. Germline CDR1 SGHVS, CDR2 FQNEAQ. CDR3 protein: CASSLGTSGTAGTQYF. The CDR3 nucleotides read TGTGCCAGCAGCTTAGGGACTAGCGGGACGGCGGGTACGCAGTATTTT.

V is TRBV5-6 and J is TRBJ1-4; D might be TRBD1 (5 bases). V lost 1 base to trimming and J lost 5 bases, with 15 bases between them. CDR3 size: 16 residues. Germline V lookup: CDR1 SGHDT, CDR2 YYEEEE. DNA of the CDR3: TGTGCCAGCAGCTTGTTCGGTGGCTACAGGAATGAAAAACTGTTTTTT. Translated: CASSLFGGYRNEKLFF.

This clone has only a few counts. J is TRBJ2-1 and V is TRBV2; TRBD1 is a possible D gene (6 bases). V was cut by 6 bases and J by 2 bases, with 11 bases left in between. This CDR3 has 14 residues. From germline, CDR1 is SNHLY and CDR2 FYNNEI. DNA for the CDR3: TGTGCCAGCAGAGGGACACTAACCTACAATGAGCAGTTCTTC. As protein: CASRGTLTYNEQFF.

The gene calls are TRBV29-1 and TRBJ2-2, with TRBD2 identical over 9 bases. The germline CDR1 and CDR2 sequences are SQVTM and ANQGSEA. Trimming at V came to 7 bases and at J to 6 bases, leaving 9 bases not matched to a gene. CDR3 length: 14 amino acids. In DNA, the CDR3 is TGCAGCGCCTCTAGCGGGAAAATCGCCGGGGAGCTGTTTTTT. This translates into CSASSGKIAGELFF.

The chain employs TRBV27 and TRBJ2-7, with TRBD2 identical over 11 bases. J gave up 3 bases and V 3 bases, and 7 bases lay outside the gene matches. CDR3 size: 16 residues. The germline gives CDR1 MNHEY, CDR2 SMNVEV (reference sequence). The CDR3, as DNA: TGTGCCAGCAGTTTCACTAGCGGGAGCCCAGGCTACGAGCAGTACTTC. Its protein is CASSFTSGSPGYEQYF.

The genes are TRBV27 and TRBJ2-1; the match to TRBD2 covers 7 bases. CDR3 length equals 17 residues. The germline gives CDR1 MNHEY, CDR2 SMNVEV (reference sequence). V gave up 5 bases and J gave up 6 bases; unmatched junction bases: 16. The CDR3 DNA reads as TGTGCCAGCAGTCCCCCGGGGCTAGCGGATAAGTCCAATGAGCAGTTCTTC. This codes for CASSPPGLADKSNEQFF.

The chain carries TRBV27 and TRBJ2-3; 10 bases agree with TRBD2. The junction had 8 bases not matched to a gene; V was cut back by 3 bases and J by 2 bases. Germline values: CDR1 MNHEY, CDR2 SMNVEV (reference sequence). The CDR3 is 17 residues long. The CDR3 is CASSLYWTSGDTDTQYF. CDR3 nucleotides: TGTGCCAGCAGTTTGTATTGGACTAGCGGAGACACAGATACGCAGTATTTT.

CDR3 sequence reads: CASSSRNEQYF. The CDR3 nucleotides read TGTGCCAGCAGTTCCCGTAACGAGCAGTACTTC. V gene TRBV27 combines with J gene TRBJ2-7; no clear D. Looked up from germline, CDR1 is MNHEY and CDR2 is SMNVEV (reference sequence). This CDR3 contains 11 residues. Trimming shortened V by 4 bases and J by 5 bases, and 6 bases separated the two germline ends.